This T cell receptor beta chain originates from a study of cytomegalovirus exposure and HLA in healthy donors (dated 2017 in TCRdb). A note on the overall study: In an earlier analysis of 550 to 750 of the donors, around 290 Gb of sequence data and 100 million or so unique TCR beta sequences from 180 million or so T cells were reported. An early release that covered about 600 HLA-typed donors contained around 300 gigabases of sequencing data and tens of millions of unique TCR sequences. Among the roughly 400 genotyped donors, around 79% belonged to the genetic ancestry cluster associated with self-reported Caucasian donors. The study aimed to test whether signatures of past pathogen exposure could be identified by cataloging public T cell receptors. The study profiled the T cell repertoires of 666 subjects by immunosequencing and related them to cytomegalovirus serostatus. In addition to the first cohort of about 650 subjects, a separate validation cohort of 130 or so different subjects was used. The study combined high-throughput TCR immunosequencing, statistical association of individual TCRs with disease status, and machine learning to predict cytomegalovirus infection status. A later analysis re-examined previously published TCR beta repertoires from several hundred donors and added high-resolution HLA genotyping to investigate patterns of TCR occurrence. In the later analysis, no new phenotypic data were used to find candidate immune exposures; instead, reliance was placed on TCR beta sequences and their occurrence across donors. To decide whether each TCR beta V gene segment behaved as functional or pseudogenic, an earlier analysis of some 600 of the donors relied on high-throughput TCR beta sequencing. Alongside the repertoire data, information on donor age, sex, ethnicity and CMV serostatus was compiled. A later genetic analysis used genome-wide SNP genotypes for about 65% of the roughly 670 donors, treating that subset as a discovery cohort. All discovery cohort repertoires had been generated using a single sequencing platform. HLA typing covered class I and class II loci at four-digit resolution. The number of typed donors differed by locus: roughly 620-630 for A, B, C, DRB1 and DQB1; approximately 520 for DQA1; around 580 for DPA1; and roughly 490 for DPB1. Because of strong linkage in the cohort, roughly five DR-DQ haplotypes were treated as single units for association and clustering. On average, roughly 240,000 unique TCR beta nucleotide sequences were sequenced per donor among about 400 genotyped donors of the cohort, with roughly 19% of those sequences being non-productive.

The cohort was made up of roughly 670 healthy bone marrow donors. At the time of sampling, all cohort members were nominally healthy, though unrecorded immune exposures were likely present. The donor was CMV seronegative and was included in the group of hundreds of seronegative cohort members. Every donor gave a peripheral blood sample, and the peripheral blood mononuclear cells from that sample were used for TCR beta sequencing. Genomic DNA extraction from the blood cell samples was performed with the Qiagen DNeasy Blood Extraction Kit. The library came from the immunoSEQ multiplex PCR assay. A mixture of 60 forward primers for TCR Vbeta segments and 13 reverse primers for TCR Jbeta segments was used in the multiplex PCR. A multiplex PCR assay on genomic DNA amplified the CDR3 region of rearranged TCR beta genes. The Illumina HiSeq System was used to sequence the amplified TCR beta libraries as 87-base-pair reads. The authors' analysis ran thus. A later analysis counted approximately 76 million unique TCR beta chains across the 666 repertoires, and around 9.9 million of these chains were shared by at least two donors. Raw reads were error-corrected and collapsed into unique sequences by a nearest-neighbor algorithm in which closely related sequences were merged to remove PCR and sequencing errors. V, D and J gene segments were assigned by aligning CDR3 sequences to IMGT reference sequences. Each retained sequence needed at least a six-nucleotide match to both a V gene segment and a J gene segment. Rearrangements were called productive when the CDR3 lacked stop codons and stayed in frame with V and J; all others were non-productive. CDR3 was defined according to IMGT convention as the region running from the second conserved V-encoded cysteine to the conserved J-encoded phenylalanine. In an earlier analysis of around 640 of the donors, sequences lacking an unambiguous match to a single V gene segment were excluded. An earlier analysis of 550 to 650 of the donors classified V segments as functional when productive rearrangements were above 56.7% and as segregating when the standard deviation between donors was above 5%. A statistical classification framework was developed to diagnose cytomegalovirus status using the catalog of TCR beta chain sequences. In a later analysis, V and J genes were assigned by comparing TCR nucleotide sequences against IMGT/GENE-DB human TR gene sequences. In a later analysis, CDR3 sequences and most-parsimonious VDJ recombination scenarios were assigned using the TCRdist pipeline. In a later analysis, each TCR beta chain was defined by its CDR3 amino acid sequence together with its V-gene family, and reads lacking a unique V-gene family were excluded. In a later analysis, several hundred highly shared, low-generation-probability nucleotide sequences were removed to address suspected cross-contamination and a sequencing artifact. For each public chain, a later analysis derived a clonal expansion index from normalized ranks of inferred template counts within each repertoire. In a later analysis, generation probabilities were computed using a VDJ recombination model fitted to out-of-frame rearrangements, and the results were checked against IGoR. In a later analysis, hypergeometric tests were used to score TCR-TCR, TCR-HLA and TCR-CMV co-occurrence, with a repertoire-size bias correction applied to TCR pairs. False discovery rates were estimated in a later analysis by permuting HLA or CMV assignments 20 times. In a later analysis, co-occurring TCRs were grouped using DBSCAN, and TCRdist sequence similarity was added for clustering within HLA-allele-positive subsets. For co-occurrence clustering, repertoires with fewer than 30,000 or more than 120,000 public chains were excluded, along with roughly 5 repertoires with anomalous nucleotide sharing. Imported from immuneACCESS, the table was reduced by TCRdb to in-frame sequences with V and J called. These copies leave out some clones; in studies compared against another copy, an unresolved V gene accounts for under half, and the cause of the remainder is not known. The V and J calls and the clone size are those of that table, but D and trimming were determined from the DNA. For this sample there are approximately 120,000 clones; 78% appear just once. Jointly, the top ten make up roughly 4% of the sample.

The CDR1 and CDR2 encoded by the germline V gene (reference sequence) are GTSNPN and SVGIG. The CDR3 measures 13 amino acids from cysteine to phenylalanine. CDR3 DNA only is kept here, 39 bases in frame from base 1. Broader findings and caveats from the paper: A later analysis reported that several top co-occurrence clusters appeared linked to parvovirus B19, influenza, CMV and Epstein-Barr virus. A further reported finding was that TCR beta sequences accurately predicted the HLA-A and HLA-B alleles for most subjects in the first cohort. Broadly in line with IMGT annotations, most TCR beta V segments showed up in productive rearrangements about 87% or about 30% of the time in an earlier analysis of a few hundred of the donors. In this cohort, only TCR beta chains were sequenced, and detectable features were limited by the absence of alpha or paired-chain data. In a later analysis, TCR association rates were found to vary across HLA loci, with the most associated TCRs seen for DRB1 alleles and the fewest for HLA-C alleles. In a later analysis, some 18,000 TCR beta sequences were associated with specific HLA alleles at a false discovery rate of 0.05. In a later analysis, HLA-associated TCR beta chains were found to be more clonally expanded and to have lower generation probabilities than equally common non-associated chains. The study listed 164 TCR beta chains as associated with cytomegalovirus. Because HLA typing was unavailable for some donors at each locus, only the typed subset was used in association tests. Linkage disequilibrium might explain the correlated functional status among segregating V segments, but an unknown experimental factor could not be excluded. A cluster of highly shared sequence variants was judged likely to represent a technical artifact of the sequencing pipeline. An association between a missense DCLRE1C variant and V-gene and J-gene trimming of TCR beta chains was found in a later genetic analysis and replicated in an independent cohort. Some IMGT-functional V segments, including TRBV6-2 and TRBV6-3, could not be told apart with the 87-base-pair reads, so those segments were excluded. A later analysis found that most CMV-associated TCR beta chains appeared HLA-restricted, with HLA associations seemingly driven largely by CMV exposure. The only immune exposure information available for the cohort was CMV serostatus. Across donors, most TCR sequences were observed very rarely, whereas some public TCRs were present in many individuals. In a later genetic analysis, fewer N-insertions in productive TCRs were reported among donors in an Asian-associated ancestry cluster than the roughly 710-donor mean. Because counts were too low, 15 to 20 rarely observed V segments, including chromosome 9 orphons, were left out of the earlier analysis of approximately 500 of the donors. Sequencing depth was assumed to be roughly uniform across donors in the presence/absence analyses, though that assumption may not hold. When HLA alleles, especially DR and DQ, strongly co-occurred, attributing TCR associations to individual alleles was difficult. Three of the identified cytomegalovirus-associated TCR beta chains were confirmed in vitro to be specific for cytomegalovirus antigens. The classifier was reported to diagnose cytomegalovirus status with high specificity and sensitivity in both the original cohort and the validation cohort. The authors suggested that the approach could potentially be extended to other disease states and immunological phenotypes.

Comment on this clone: The clone's antigen remains unknown. The germline gene is not matched at one end of the junction; a read error may be the cause.

This TCR derives from a man aged 35-49 years in good health and CMV-seronegative. The sequencing sample was made of PBMCs. The sequence joins TRBV30 to TRBJ1-3; the D gene lacks a confident call. The sequenced DNA is TGTGCCTGGAGTGTAGAGGCTGGGAACACCATATATTTT. This encodes CAWSVEAGNTIYF. The CDR3 plus the reference TRBV30 and TRBJ1-3 genes for the other parts give the full variable domain: SQTIHQWPATLVQPVGSPLSLECTVEGTSNPNLYWYRQAAGRGLQLLFYSVGIGQISSEVPQNLSASRPQDRQFILSSKKLLLSDSGFYLCAWSVEAGNTIYFGEGSWLTVV.